The next 21 T cell receptor beta chains were all read from a single sample in a study of OX40 agonist ivuxolimab in advanced cancers. Libraries were prepared by immunoSEQ multiplex PCR; TCRdb keeps only in-frame clonotypes and omits some of them. The table has 65,000 to 95,000 clones, more than 85% seen once; the top ten hold approximately 7%. The sequences come from CD4+ or CD8+ T cells sorted from blood, collected in a trial of the OX40 agonist ivuxolimab. Receptor source: an adult with an advanced solid tumor such as melanoma, head and neck, liver or kidney cancer.

V usage is TRBV1 and J usage is TRBJ2-2; TRBD2 was called by the table and not checked on the DNA. TRBV1 is designated a pseudogene. The CDR3 sequence is 19 residues long. The CDR3 region is CTSSQGYLVGRRGTGELFF. CDR3 bases: TGCACCAGCAGCCAAGGGTATTTAGTAGGCCGGAGGGGCACCGGGGAGCTGTTTTTT.

The chain is built from TRBV9 and TRBJ2-1; 9 bases fit TRBD2. CDR3 size: 18 residues. V shed 2 bases, J shed 5 bases, and the junction held 14 bases outside the gene matches. Germline V gives CDR1 SGDLS, CDR2 YYNGEE. The CDR3 spells CASSVSPSGTTRNNEQFF. CDR3 nucleotides: TGTGCCAGCAGCGTTTCCCCTAGCGGGACGACGAGAAACAATGAGCAGTTCTTC.

The V and J genes are TRBV5-1 and TRBJ2-7; D tentatively fits TRBD1 or TRBD2 (5 bases each). CDR1 SGHRS and CDR2 YFSETQ come from the germline V gene. The CDR3 is 13 residues long. Trimming took off 1 base at V and 4 bases at J, with 9 bases between the two ends. The CDR3 is CASSLRGVYEQYF. In nucleotides, the CDR3 is TGCGCCAGCAGCTTGAGAGGGGTTTACGAGCAGTACTTC. Complete variable domain (other parts from reference TRBV5-1 and TRBJ2-7): KAGVTQTPRYLIKTRGQQVTLSCSPISGHRSVSWYQQTPGQGLQFLFEYFSETQRNKGNFPGRFSGRQFSNSRSEMNVSTLELGDSALYLCASSLRGVYEQYFGPGTRLTVT.

V gene TRBV19 combines with J gene TRBJ2-1; 9 bases agree with TRBD2. The germline CDR1 and CDR2 sequences are LNHDA and SQIVND (reference sequence). Trimming took 6 bases from V and 7 from J; bases not matched to a gene: 7. This CDR3 region has 14 residues. The CDR3 is CASSPRGGLNEQFF. In nucleotides, the CDR3 is TGTGCCAGTAGCCCGCGGGGGGGTCTTAATGAGCAGTTCTTC. The variable domain in full, with the rest retrieved from reference TRBV19 and TRBJ2-1, is DGGITQSPKYLFRKEGQNVTLSCEQNLNHDAMYWYRQDPGQGLRLIYYSQIVNDFQKGDIAEGYSVSREKKESFPLTVTSAQKNPTAFYLCASSPRGGLNEQFFGPGTRLTVL.

The chain combines TRBV6-6 with TRBJ2-7; possibly TRBD1 for D (6 bases). The CDR3 loop spans 12 amino acids. From germline, CDR1 is MNHNY and CDR2 SVGAGI (reference sequence). V was shortened by 10 bases and J by 1 base, with 11 bases between the two germline ends. This CDR3 is CATEGVSYEQYF. The CDR3 DNA is TGTGCCACCGAGGGGGTTTCCTACGAGCAGTACTTC.

This chain connects TRBV19 to TRBJ2-3; 13 nucleotides line up with TRBD2. In germline, CDR1 is LNHDA, CDR2 SQIVND (reference sequence). This CDR3 is built from 18 residues. V shed 6 bases, J shed 2 bases, and the junction held 11 bases outside the gene matches. The CDR3 nucleotides are TGTGCCAGTAGCCTATTGGGGACTAGCGGGACCTTCACAGATACGCAGTATTTT. This sequence encodes CASSLLGTSGTFTDTQYF.

CDR3 nucleotides: TGTGCCAGCAGAGCGGGGACGGGCAGCTTCTACGAGCAGTACTTC. It specifies CASRAGTGSFYEQYF. This chain connects TRBV2 to TRBJ2-7; TRBD2 matches at 7 bases. The CDR3 is 15 residues long. V shed 6 bases, J shed 3 bases, and the junction held 11 bases outside the gene matches. Germline CDR1 SNHLY, CDR2 FYNNEI.

The CDR3 here is CASSLRVPGYEQYF. DNA for the CDR3: TGTGCCAGCAGCTTACGTGTCCCCGGATACGAGCAGTACTTC. J is TRBJ2-7 and V is TRBV7-8; unclear D gene. Germline values: CDR1 SGHVS, CDR2 FQNEAQ. The CDR3 is 14 amino acids. The V and J ends lost 2 bases and 4 bases respectively, with 12 bases between them.

The chain combines TRBV30 with TRBJ1-5; D possibly corresponds to TRBD1 (5 bases). This CDR3 is built from 13 residues. The germline V and J ends were trimmed by 4 bases and 4 bases, with 11 bases remaining between them. Germline V CDR1 and CDR2: GTSNPN, SVGIG (reference sequence). The CDR3 sequence: CAWTQGGNQPQHF. CDR3 nucleotide sequence: TGTGCCTGGACCCAGGGAGGGAATCAGCCCCAGCATTTT.

This chain uses TRBV7-3 with TRBJ2-2, with D tentatively TRBD1 (6 bases). Trimming pared 2 bases from V and 2 bases from J, leaving 9 bases between. The CDR3 consists of 15 residues. From germline, CDR1 is SGHTA and CDR2 FQGTGA. The CDR3 nucleotides are TGTGCCAGCAGCTTACGACAGGATAACACCGGGGAGCTGTTTTTT. This translates into CASSLRQDNTGELFF.

This chain links TRBV29-1 with TRBJ2-3; 8 bases are shared with TRBD2. Trimming took 1 base from V and 0 from J; bases not matched to a gene: 15. The CDR3 spans 19 residues. Germline CDR1 and CDR2: SQVTM and ANQGSEA. In nucleotides, the CDR3 is TGCAGCGTTGAAGGTGCGCAGGGAAACAGCGGGAGTAGCACAGATACGCAGTATTTT. It yields the protein CSVEGAQGNSGSSTDTQYF.

The rearrangement joins TRBV5-6 to TRBJ2-1; tentative D call: TRBD1 (8 bases). V lost 2 bases to trimming and J lost 5 bases, with 14 bases between them. The CDR3 is 15 amino acids. Per the germline V gene, CDR1 is SGHDT and CDR2 is YYEEEE. The CDR3 region is CASSFVTGGDNEQFF. The DNA for the CDR3 is TGTGCCAGCAGCTTTGTCACAGGGGGGGACAATGAGCAGTTCTTC.

The gene calls are TRBV9 and TRBJ1-5; no clear D. The germline V gene has CDR1 SGDLS and CDR2 YYNGEE. Trimming cost V 3 bases and J 7 bases, with 14 bases left between them. The CDR3 covers 14 residues. Written as DNA, the CDR3 is TGTGCCAGCAGCGATGGATCTTACCTCCAGCCCCAGCATTTT. This encodes CASSDGSYLQPQHF.

The chain couples TRBV28 to TRBJ2-7, with D maybe TRBD2 (7 bases). Germline-derived CDR1 and CDR2 are MDHEN and SYDVKM. There are 16 residues in the CDR3. The germline V and J ends were trimmed by 8 bases and 2 bases, with 22 bases remaining between them. CDR3 nucleotides: TGTGCCAGCTTTCTTAGAGGGGGGGCAGGGCCCTACGAGCAGTACTTC. Its translation is CASFLRGGAGPYEQYF.

The chain uses TRBV5-8 and TRBJ2-2; the match to TRBD1 covers 8 bases. V gave up 5 bases and J gave up 6 bases; unmatched junction bases: 9. The V gene's germline CDR1 is SGHTS and CDR2 YDEGEE. This CDR3 spans 15 amino acids. CDR3 in DNA: TGTGCCAGCAGGGCCGGGACAGGAGGTCCCGGGGAGCTGTTTTTT. Its translation is CASRAGTGGPGELFF.

The chain is built from TRBV19 and TRBJ1-4; D call uncertain. CDR1 is LNHDA, CDR2 SQIVND, per germline (reference sequence). V shed 1 base and J shed 5 bases, with 17 bases lying between them. This CDR3 is built from 17 residues. The CDR3 sequence is CASSIAQAPTKNEKLFF. For the CDR3, the DNA is TGTGCCAGTAGTATAGCCCAAGCTCCTACTAAGAATGAAAAACTGTTTTTT.

This clone has only one observation. This sequence joins TRBV5-1 and TRBJ2-5; D is unresolved. The assigned J gene may be wrong: the sequence end matches TRBJ2-7 better. Germline V gene data show CDR1 as SGHRS and CDR2 as YFSETQ. The CDR3 runs to 14 residues. The CDR3 here is CASSLDSTAYEQYF. The DNA of the CDR3 is TGCGCCAGCAGCTTGGACTCCACCGCCTACGAGCAGTACTTC.

The V gene is TRBV27, the J gene TRBJ2-2; the D is unclear. The V gene lost 2 bases and the J gene lost 2 bases, with 6 bases spanning the gap. Germline values: CDR1 MNHEY, CDR2 SMNVEV (reference sequence). The CDR3 has 14 residues. CDR3 loop: CASSLTRNTGELFF. The CDR3 nucleotides are TGTGCCAGCAGTTTAACCAGAAACACCGGGGAGCTGTTTTTT.

The chain uses TRBV27 and TRBJ2-7, with 10 positions matching TRBD2. Germline CDR1 MNHEY, CDR2 SMNVEV (reference sequence). The V and J ends lost 4 bases and 2 bases, in that order; junction bases with no gene match: 5. The CDR3 covers 15 residues. CDR3: CASSSSGLAAYEQYF. The DNA for the CDR3 is TGTGCCAGCAGTTCCTCCGGACTAGCGGCCTACGAGCAGTACTTC.

This clone was observed a single time. The chain combines TRBV27 with TRBJ1-1; no reliable D call. This CDR3 spans 14 amino acids. Germline CDR1 and CDR2: MNHEY and SMNVEV (reference sequence). V dropped 7 bases and J dropped 1 base, with 13 bases sitting between them. The CDR3 loop is CASKPFHQNTEAFF. For the CDR3, the DNA is TGTGCCAGCAAACCTTTCCATCAGAACACTGAAGCTTTCTTT.

The J gene is TRBJ2-2, the V gene TRBV7-6; perhaps TRBD2 as D (6 bases). Deletions cut 5 bases from V and 1 base from J, with 14 bases between. Germline CDR1 is SGHVS and CDR2 is FNYEAQ. This CDR3 contains 16 residues. The CDR3 sequence is CASSLFGGGNTGELFF. DNA of the CDR3: TGTGCCAGCAGCCTATTTGGGGGAGGGAACACCGGGGAGCTGTTTTTT.